Given below is one TCR beta chain in context. Its antigen is not yet known. Per-base quality was not reported, and no clone a single base away is much larger than it. The data stem from a study of graft-versus-host responses after intestinal transplantation (dated by TCRdb to 2020 to 2023). Background on the whole study: Multivisceral, liver-intestinal, or isolated intestinal transplants were received by the recipients. Of the 20 to 25 intestinal transplant recipients enrolled in the cohort, one of whom was a retransplant, a few patients without pretransplant specimens were excluded. To identify alloreactive clones, pre-transplant mixed lymphocyte reaction products were sequenced and then compared with unstimulated pre-transplant donor and recipient T cells. Rather than being sequenced by the commercial service, samples from a few later patients were sequenced in-house on an Illumina MiSeq and processed with MiXCR. Every recipient was given anti-thymocyte globulin induction, followed by roughly 3 years of maintenance tacrolimus and steroids. After intestinal transplantation, graft-versus-host and host-versus-graft alloreactive T cell clones in the graft, circulation and bone marrow were tracked using bulk TCR-beta CDR3 sequencing. Donor T cell macrochimerism was defined as a peak of at least 4% donor T cells among recipient peripheral blood mononuclear cells.

Study-wide findings and limitations: High GvH to HvG T cell clonal ratios were observed in the allografts of patients with donor T cell macrochimerism. Early after transplant, peak levels of circulating GvH clones were associated with declines in HvG clones. GvH clones were detected in recipient bone marrow, and some appeared earlier in ileal mucosa or blood, consistent with an intestinal mucosal origin. The conclusions were limited by the relatively low number and heterogeneity of the intestinal transplant patients.

Library construction relied on the immunoSEQ multiplex PCR assay. For most patients, genomic DNA was isolated with the Qiagen DNeasy Blood and Tissue Kit and shipped frozen to Adaptive Biotechnologies for TCR sequencing. High-throughput TCR-beta CDR3 sequencing of genomic DNA from most patients was performed by Adaptive Biotechnologies. Concerning the study's data processing: TCR sequencing data for around 19 patients were retrieved from Adaptive's ImmunoSEQ software; three other patients were processed with MiXCR and VDJtools. CD4 versus CD8 sorting errors were corrected by removing sequences found in both subsets at a frequency ratio below 5:1. CDR3 nucleotide sequences shared between donor and recipient were removed because their origin could not be assigned. At least 2-fold expansion over unstimulated cells and a minimum CFSE-low frequency of 0.002% (template counts) or 0.001% (read counts) were required for clones to be classified as alloreactive. Mappable clones were those detected in sequenced pre-transplant spleen, lymph node, or MLR CFSE-low populations of the donor or recipient. Cumulative frequency of alloreactive clones was calculated as a percentage of all sequences weighted by copy number. TCRdb's version of the immuneACCESS table is confined to in-frame rearrangements and falls short of the full clone set. An unresolved V gene accounts for under half of the shortfall where checked; the remainder is of unknown origin. V, J and clone size derive from that table, while D and trimming were established from the DNA sequence. This sample has about 100,000 clones in its table, and roughly 84% of those were observed once. The ten largest clonotypes hold more than 0.75% of the sample.

Sample time point, as interpreted from the label and publication: cells obtained before transplantation from donor or recipient. CD3+CD4+ and CD3+CD8+ populations were FACS-sorted from unstimulated pre-transplant donor and recipient cells taken from spleen or lymph nodes. The source material was unstimulated CD4+ T cells sorted from spleen or lymph node cells, sampled before transplant. The receptor comes from a human donor who was the organ donor for an intestinal transplant.

The nucleotide sequence is TGTGCCATCAGACCCGACAGGCCCAATCAGCCCCAGCATTTT. Its protein is CAIRPDRPNQPQHF. This sequence uses TRBV10-3 and TRBJ1-5; TRBD1 is possibly the D segment (6 matching bases). Per the germline V gene, ENHRY is the CDR1 and SYGVKD is the CDR2. Counted from cysteine to phenylalanine, this CDR3 has 14 amino acids. Only the CDR3 DNA stays, 42 bases, in frame from base 1. V loses 6 bases of germline sequence and J loses 3 bases, and the interval between the two ends is 12 bases.